These 15 T cell receptor beta chains came from one sample sequenced in a study of shared clonotypes between healthy human individuals. Produced via immunoSEQ multiplex PCR; TCRdb's table is partial and in-frame only. Here the sample spans approximately 1,500,000 clones, roughly 95% being singletons. Sample: naive CD4+ T cells sorted from blood. The subset here: CD45RA+ positively selected. These receptors came from a man aged 25 to 45 in good health.

Regarding this clone: Germline is not matched at one junction end, which may reflect a read error. The rearrangement joins TRBV7-7 to TRBJ2-1, with D perhaps assigned TRBD1 or TRBD2 (5 bases each). The germline CDR1 and CDR2 sequences are SSHAT and FNYEAQ (reference sequence). The CDR3 extends over 14 amino acids. The CDR3 DNA reads as TGTGCTAGCAGCTTAGCCGCAGGGAGTAATGAGCAGTTCTTC. This codes for CASSLAAGSNEQFF.

This chain links TRBV7-6 with TRBJ2-1; 9 nucleotides line up with TRBD1. CDR3 length: 16 residues. CDR1 is SGHVS and CDR2 is FNYEAQ in the germline V gene. V gave up 3 bases and J gave up 9 bases; unmatched junction bases: 12. Here the CDR3 reads CASSLLPGQGEGEQFF. As DNA, the CDR3 is TGTGCCAGCAGCTTGCTACCGGGACAGGGAGAAGGTGAGCAGTTCTTC. The full variable domain, with the rest looked up from reference TRBV7-6 and TRBJ2-1, is GAGVSQSPRYKVTKRGQDVALRCDPISGHVSLYWYRQALGQGPEFLTYFNYEAQQDKSGLPNDRFSAERPEGSISTLTIQRTEQRDSAMYRCASSLLPGQGEGEQFFGPGTRLTVL.

V usage is TRBV5-6 and J usage is TRBJ2-1; a possible D gene is TRBD2 (6 bases). CDR3 size: 16 residues. Looked up from germline, CDR1 is SGHDT and CDR2 is YYEEEE. The V end lost 3 bases, the J end lost 2 bases, and 15 bases lay between the germline ends. This CDR3 is CASSSTRSNPYNEQFF. In DNA, the CDR3 is TGTGCCAGCAGCTCGACTAGATCAAACCCCTACAATGAGCAGTTCTTC. Full variable domain (missing parts from reference TRBV5-6 and TRBJ2-1): DAGVTQSPTHLIKTRGQQVTLRCSPKSGHDTVSWYQQALGQGPQFIFQYYEEEERQRGNFPDRFSGHQFPNYSSELNVNALLLGDSALYLCASSSTRSNPYNEQFFGPGTRLTVL.

V usage is TRBV19 and J usage is TRBJ2-5; possibly TRBD2 for D (5 bases). The CDR3 is 11 residues long. V lost 10 bases, J lost 1 base, and 7 bases lay in between. Germline assignment: CDR1 LNHDA and CDR2 SQIVND (reference sequence). The CDR3 spells CATAGQETQYF. The CDR3 DNA reads as TGTGCCACGGCGGGCCAAGAGACCCAGTACTTC.

This clone was seen just once. J is TRBJ2-1 and V is TRBV1. TRBV1 represents a pseudogene. This CDR3 spans 17 amino acids. The CDR3, as DNA: TGCACCAGCAGGAAGCCCACCGACGAAAGCTCCTACAATGAGCAGTTCTTC. This sequence encodes CTSRKPTDESSYNEQFF.

Here the CDR3 DNA reads TGTGCCAGCAGCCCCCCCGGATCCCACTCCTACAATGAGCAGTTCTTC. This sequence encodes CASSPPGSHSYNEQFF. V and J are TRBV11-2 and TRBJ2-1; D not resolved. Trimming stripped 5 bases from V and 0 bases from J, with 14 bases between. The CDR3 has 16 residues. Germline values: CDR1 SGHAT, CDR2 FQNNGV.

The chain uses TRBV27 and TRBJ2-3; no clear D gene. The germline V gene has CDR1 MNHEY and CDR2 SMNVEV (reference sequence). The CDR3 is made up of 11 amino acids. The V end lost 8 bases, the J end lost 6 bases, and 9 bases lay between the germline ends. In nucleotides, the CDR3 is TGTGCCAGCCGTATCGGGGATACGCAGTATTTT. Protein product: CASRIGDTQYF.

The CDR3 is CASSYSAWREETQYF. In DNA, the CDR3 is TGTGCCAGCAGTTACTCGGCTTGGCGGGAAGAGACCCAGTACTTC. The V gene is TRBV6-5, the J gene TRBJ2-5; D may be TRBD2 (5 bases). The germline V gene encodes CDR1 MNHEY and CDR2 SVGAGI. The CDR3 is 15 residues long. Trimming stripped 0 bases from V and 3 bases from J, with 11 bases between.

The chain carries TRBV19 and TRBJ2-3; weak D call: TRBD1 (6 bases). CDR3 length equals 14 residues. Germline loops: CDR1 LNHDA, CDR2 SQIVND (reference sequence). Trimming removed 3 bases at V and 5 bases at J, with 12 bases between. CDR3 sequence (DNA): TGTGCCAGTAGTATCAACAGGGCGAAAGATACGCAGTATTTT. It encodes CASSINRAKDTQYF. Full variable domain (missing parts from reference TRBV19 and TRBJ2-3): DGGITQSPKYLFRKEGQNVTLSCEQNLNHDAMYWYRQDPGQGLRLIYYSQIVNDFQKGDIAEGYSVSREKKESFPLTVTSAQKNPTAFYLCASSINRAKDTQYFGPGTRLTVL.

This chain connects TRBV7-2 to TRBJ2-3; 13 positions agree with TRBD2. There are 17 residues in the CDR3. CDR1 and CDR2 (germline): SGHTA, FQGNSA. Trimming took 6 bases from V and 0 from J; bases not matched to a gene: 6. CDR3 protein: CASRLGTSGTSTDTQYF. For the CDR3, the DNA is TGTGCCAGCAGGCTGGGGACTAGCGGGACTAGCACAGATACGCAGTATTTT.

The chain is built from TRBV20-1 and TRBJ2-7; D is unclear. Per the germline V gene, CDR1 is DFQATT and CDR2 is SNEGSKA (reference sequence). V shed 3 bases and J shed 0 bases, with 3 bases lying between them. The CDR3 is 11 amino acids. As DNA, the CDR3 is TGCAGTGCTAGTCACTCCTACGAGCAGTACTTC. Amino acid sequence: CSASHSYEQYF.

This clone was seen more than once but under ten times. CDR3 sequence reads: CASSIVRAPTPEQYF. The CDR3 coding sequence is TGTGCCAGTAGTATAGTCAGGGCTCCCACCCCCGAGCAGTACTTC. The V and J genes are TRBV19 and TRBJ2-7, with D possibly being TRBD1 (5 bases). The CDR3 is made up of 15 amino acids. Germline CDR1 and CDR2: LNHDA and SQIVND (reference sequence). The germline V and J ends were trimmed by 1 base and 6 bases, with 16 bases remaining between them.

J is TRBJ2-4 and V is TRBV18, with unresolved D. CDR3 length: 12 residues. With 3 bases removed from V and 4 bases from J, the gap between germline ends came to 4 bases. The germline V gene encodes CDR1 KGHSH and CDR2 LQKENI. The CDR3 nucleotides are TGTGCCAGCTCACCGGGAAAAAACATTCAGTACTTC. Its translation is CASSPGKNIQYF.

The J gene is TRBJ2-3, the V gene TRBV28; 10 bases are a match to TRBD2. Germline V gives CDR1 MDHEN, CDR2 SYDVKM. There are 18 residues in the CDR3. The trim removed 1 base at V and 2 bases at J, leaving 9 bases unmatched. This chain's CDR3 is CASSLSPLTSGYTDTQYF. The CDR3 nucleotides read TGTGCCAGCAGTTTATCTCCCCTGACTAGCGGGTACACAGATACGCAGTATTTT.

This rearrangement joins TRBV28 to TRBJ2-2; tentatively, D is TRBD1 (6 bases). Trimming removed 5 bases at V and 0 bases at J, with 16 bases between. The CDR3 spans 17 residues. Germline V CDR1 and CDR2: MDHEN, SYDVKM. The CDR3 bases are TGTGCCAGCAGTATAATCCAGGGGTCCGCGAACACCGGGGAGCTGTTTTTT. Translation: CASSIIQGSANTGELFF.